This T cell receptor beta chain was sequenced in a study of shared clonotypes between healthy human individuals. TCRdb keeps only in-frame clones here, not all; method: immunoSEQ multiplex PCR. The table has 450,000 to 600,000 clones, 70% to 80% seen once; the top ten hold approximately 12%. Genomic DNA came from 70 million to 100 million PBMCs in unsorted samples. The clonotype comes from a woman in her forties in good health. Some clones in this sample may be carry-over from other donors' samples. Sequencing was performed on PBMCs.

CDR3 nucleotides: TGTGCCAGCAGCCTAGGGACAGGGGATTCAGATACGCAGTATTTT. It codes for CASSLGTGDSDTQYF. This chain uses TRBV7-9 with TRBJ2-3; 10 bases map to TRBD1. V shed 5 bases, J shed 4 bases, and the junction held 6 bases outside the gene matches. CDR1 and CDR2 from the germline V gene are SEHNR and FQNEAQ (reference sequence). The CDR3 sequence is 15 residues long.